These T cell receptor beta chains were read from a single sample in a study of blood T cell repertoires in COVID-19. Assay: immunoSEQ multiplex PCR; the TCRdb copy retains only in-frame clones and omits some. This table has some 210,000 clones, roughly nine tenths appearing once. Sequenced material: peripheral blood. Receptors were obtained from a man aged 25-45 years with acute or convalescent COVID-19. The conserved cysteine and the conserved F or W are not part of the CDR3 here.

v_call,j_call,cdr3_aa
TRBV7-3,TRBJ2-1,ASSLDGTGGIRQF
TRBV28,TRBJ2-7,ASSPEGGGAASYEQY
TRBV7-3,TRBJ2-3,ASSPRRTGADTQY
TRBV19,TRBJ2-5,ASSMGHWETQY
TRBV7-9,TRBJ2-3,ASENPSTSPDTQY
TRBV2,TRBJ1-6,ASILQVGYNSPLH
TRBV19,TRBJ1-2,ASSRPGQRHYGYT
TRBV2,TRBJ1-2,ASSPGGSNYGYT
TRBV19,TRBJ2-7,ASSMGPSATTYEQY
TRBV30,TRBJ2-3,AWSVLDTQY
TRBV19,TRBJ1-5,ASRAKGTGPQH
TRBV15,TRBJ2-3,ASTGDPHTDTQY
TRBV6-6,TRBJ2-7,ASSYPRGFSYEQY
TRBV4-1,TRBJ2-3,ATGGSGGARVTQY
TRBV30,TRBJ2-5,AWSVGGTQY